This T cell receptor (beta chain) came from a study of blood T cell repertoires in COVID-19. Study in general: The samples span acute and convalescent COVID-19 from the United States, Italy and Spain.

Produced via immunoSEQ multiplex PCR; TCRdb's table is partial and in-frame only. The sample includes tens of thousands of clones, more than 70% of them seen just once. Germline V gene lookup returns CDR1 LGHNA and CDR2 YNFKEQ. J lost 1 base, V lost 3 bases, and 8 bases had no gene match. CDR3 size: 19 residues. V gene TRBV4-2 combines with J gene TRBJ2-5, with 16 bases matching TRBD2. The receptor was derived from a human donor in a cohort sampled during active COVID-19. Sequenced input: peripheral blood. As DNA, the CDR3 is TGTGCCAGCAGCCAGCGGGCCGGGACTAGCGGGAGGGCCCAAGAGACCCAGTACTTC. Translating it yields CASSQRAGTSGRAQETQYF.